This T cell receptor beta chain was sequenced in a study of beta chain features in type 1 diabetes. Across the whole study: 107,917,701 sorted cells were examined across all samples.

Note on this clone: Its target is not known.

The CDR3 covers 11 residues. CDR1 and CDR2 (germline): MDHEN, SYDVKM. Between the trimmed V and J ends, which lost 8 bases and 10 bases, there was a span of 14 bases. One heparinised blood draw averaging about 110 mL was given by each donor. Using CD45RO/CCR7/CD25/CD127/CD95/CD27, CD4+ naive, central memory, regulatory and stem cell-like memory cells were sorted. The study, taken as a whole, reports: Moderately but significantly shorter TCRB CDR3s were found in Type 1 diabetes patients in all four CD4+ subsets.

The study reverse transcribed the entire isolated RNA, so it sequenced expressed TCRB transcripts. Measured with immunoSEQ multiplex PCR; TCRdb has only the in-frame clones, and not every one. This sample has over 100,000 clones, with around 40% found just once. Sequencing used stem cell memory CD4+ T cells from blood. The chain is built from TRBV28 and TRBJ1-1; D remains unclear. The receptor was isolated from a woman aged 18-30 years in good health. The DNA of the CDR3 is TGTGCCAGCGTAGCGCTGAAAGGAGCTTTCTTT. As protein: CASVALKGAFF. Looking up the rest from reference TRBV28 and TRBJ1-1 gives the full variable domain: DVKVTQSSRYLVKRTGEKVFLECVQDMDHENMFWYRQDPGLGLRLIYFSYDVKMKEKGDIPEGYSVSREKKERFSLILESASTNQTSMYLCASVALKGAFFGQGTRLTVV.